This TCR beta chain stems from a study of shared clonotypes between healthy human individuals. Clones were sequenced by immunoSEQ multiplex PCR, and TCRdb holds only the in-frame ones, with some missing. Of about 2.4 million clones listed, roughly nine tenths are singletons. Germline values: CDR1 MNHEY, CDR2 SMNVEV (reference sequence). This CDR3 contains 13 residues. V was clipped by 3 bases and J by 5 bases, with 9 bases between them. This receptor was identified in a man aged 18 to 35 in good health. The genes are TRBV27 and TRBJ2-3, with D hard to call. The sequenced material came from naive CD4+ T cells sorted from blood. Regarding subset: CD45RA+ positively selected. The CDR3 reads CASSLGSGDTQYF. The CDR3 DNA follows: TGTGCCAGCAGTTTGGGTTCGGGAGATACGCAGTATTTT.